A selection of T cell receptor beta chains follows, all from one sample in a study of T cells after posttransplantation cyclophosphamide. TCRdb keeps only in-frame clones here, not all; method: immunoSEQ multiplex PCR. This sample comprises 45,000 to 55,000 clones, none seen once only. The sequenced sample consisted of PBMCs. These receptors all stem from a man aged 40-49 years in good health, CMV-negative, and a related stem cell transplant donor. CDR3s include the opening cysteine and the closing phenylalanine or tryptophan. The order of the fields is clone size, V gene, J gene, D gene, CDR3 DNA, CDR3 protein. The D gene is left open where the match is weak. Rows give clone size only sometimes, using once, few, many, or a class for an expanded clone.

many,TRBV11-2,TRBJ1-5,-,TGTGCCAGCAGCTTAGATCTGGGGCTGGCTCAGCCCCAGCATTTT,CASSLDLGLAQPQHF
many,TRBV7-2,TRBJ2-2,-,TGTGCCCTCACCACTGGCGGGGAGCTGTTTTTT,CALTTGGELFF
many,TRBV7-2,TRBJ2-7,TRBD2,TGTGCCAGCAGCTTATTGCTAGCGGGAGGCCCCGACTCCTACGAGCAGTACTTC,CASSLLLAGGPDSYEQYF
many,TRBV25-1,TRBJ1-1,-,TGTGCCAGCAGTTGGGGGCGTACTGAAGCTTTCTTT,CASSWGRTEAFF
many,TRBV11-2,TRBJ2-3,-,TGTGCCAGCAGGCGAGATACGCAGTATTTT,CASRRDTQYF
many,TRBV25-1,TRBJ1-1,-,TGTGCCAGCAGTGGCCTATTAGTGAACACTGAAGCTTTCTTT,CASSGLLVNTEAFF
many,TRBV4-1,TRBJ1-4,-,TGCGCCAGCAGCCCAACAGGGAATTTCGGTGAAAAACTGTTTTTT,CASSPTGNFGEKLFF
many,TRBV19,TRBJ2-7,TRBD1,TGTGCCAGCCTAAGACAGGGGTCACACGAGCAGTACTTC,CASLRQGSHEQYF
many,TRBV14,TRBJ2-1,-,TGTGCCAGCAGCCTCCAGGGCCCCCCTTACAATGAGCAGTTCTTC,CASSLQGPPYNEQFF
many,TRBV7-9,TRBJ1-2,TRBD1,TGTGCCAGCAGCCCCTCGACAGGGTGGAACTATGGCTACACCTTC,CASSPSTGWNYGYTF
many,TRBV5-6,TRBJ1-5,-,TGTGCCAGCAGCTGGAGGTTCGCGGGAAATCAGCCCCAGCATTTT,CASSWRFAGNQPQHF
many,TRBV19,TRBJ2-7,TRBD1,TGTGCCAGTAAGGACAGGGGAGTATCCTACGAGCAGTACTTC,CASKDRGVSYEQYF
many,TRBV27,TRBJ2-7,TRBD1,TGTGCCAGCAGAGCCCGCGGGACAGGCGGATCCTACGAGCAGTACTTC,CASRARGTGGSYEQYF
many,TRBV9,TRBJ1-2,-,TGTGCCAGCAGCCCCGCGGGGCTCGGGGGGTATGGCTACACCTTC,CASSPAGLGGYGYTF
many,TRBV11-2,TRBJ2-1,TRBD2,TGTGCCAGCAGCTTACTAGCGGGAGCCGTCCATGAGCAGTTCTTC,CASSLLAGAVHEQFF
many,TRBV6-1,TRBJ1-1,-,TGTGCCAGCAGTGAAATGAGGGGGGGGCTCACTGAAGCTTTCTTT,CASSEMRGGLTEAFF
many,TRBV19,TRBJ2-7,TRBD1,TGTGCCAGTAGTCCTGGGACAGGGAGCGAGCAGTACTTC,CASSPGTGSEQYF
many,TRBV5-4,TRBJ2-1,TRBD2,TGTGCCAGCAGCCCAGGACTAGCGGGAGGCTACAATGAGCAGTTCTTC,CASSPGLAGGYNEQFF
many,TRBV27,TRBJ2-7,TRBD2,TGTGCCAGCAGTCTCCGTCTAGCGGGAGCCGAGCAGTACTTC,CASSLRLAGAEQYF
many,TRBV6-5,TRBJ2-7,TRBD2,TGTGCCAGCAGTACGGGACGGGGGGTTTCGGTCGAGCAGTACTTC,CASSTGRGVSVEQYF
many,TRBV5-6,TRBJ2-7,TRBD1,TGTGCCAGCAGCGCCGGACAGGGGGCCTCCTACGAGCAGTACTTC,CASSAGQGASYEQYF
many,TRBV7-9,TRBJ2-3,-,TGTGCCAGCAGCTTAATGCGGAGCGGCGCAGATACGCAGTATTTT,CASSLMRSGADTQYF
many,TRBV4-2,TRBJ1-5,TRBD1,TGTGCCAGCAGCCACGAGCTGCGGGGACAGGGGTTAAATCAGCCCCAGCATTTT,CASSHELRGQGLNQPQHF
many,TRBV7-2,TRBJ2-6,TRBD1,TGTGCCAGCAGTGGGACAGCCTCTGGGGCCAACGTCCTGACTTTC,CASSGTASGANVLTF
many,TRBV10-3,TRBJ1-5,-,TGTGCCATCAGTGATTCCAGAGTGCGAGGCGGCAATCAGCCCCAGCATTTT,CAISDSRVRGGNQPQHF
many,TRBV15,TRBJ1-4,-,TGTGCCACCAGCAGAGATTGGGGGGTTTCTGAAAAACTGTTTTTT,CATSRDWGVSEKLFF
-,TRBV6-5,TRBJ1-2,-,TGTGCCAGCAGTGAAAAGGGGCCCGGTGGAGGCTACACCTTC,CASSEKGPGGGYTF
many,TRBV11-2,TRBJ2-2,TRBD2,TGTGCCAGCAGCATAGCTTATAGCGGGGGCAACACCGGGGAGCTGTTTTTT,CASSIAYSGGNTGELFF
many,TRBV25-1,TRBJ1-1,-,TGTGCCAGCAGTCAGAACATGAACACTGAAGCTTTCTTT,CASSQNMNTEAFF
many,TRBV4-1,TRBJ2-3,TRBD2,TGCGCCAGCAGCCAAGTGGTAGCGGGGGCTGACACAGATACGCAGTATTTT,CASSQVVAGADTDTQYF
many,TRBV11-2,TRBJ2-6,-,TGTGCCAGCAGCTTTTTCATGGGAGTTGCCAACGTCCTGACTTTC,CASSFFMGVANVLTF
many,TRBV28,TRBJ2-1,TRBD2,TGTGCCAGCAGTTTACCCACAGCGGGAGGGCCCAATGAGCAGTTCTTC,CASSLPTAGGPNEQFF
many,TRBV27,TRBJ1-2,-,TGTGCCAGCAGTTTTAGACAGAACTATGGCTACACCTTC,CASSFRQNYGYTF
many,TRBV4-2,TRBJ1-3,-,TGTGCCAGCAGCCAAGATCGGGGTGCTGGAAACACCATATATTTT,CASSQDRGAGNTIYF